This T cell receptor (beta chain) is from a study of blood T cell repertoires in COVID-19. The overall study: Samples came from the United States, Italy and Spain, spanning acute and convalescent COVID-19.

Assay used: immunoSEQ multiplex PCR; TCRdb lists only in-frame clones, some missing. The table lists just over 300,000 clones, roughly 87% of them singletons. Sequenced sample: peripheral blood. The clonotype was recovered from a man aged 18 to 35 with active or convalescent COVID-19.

CDR3 in amino acids: CASSSGPGQGNEAFF. CDR3 sequence (DNA): TGTGCCAGCAGCTCCGGCCCGGGACAGGGGAACGAAGCTTTCTTT. The rearrangement uses TRBV7-2 and TRBJ1-1, with TRBD1 identical over 10 bases. V lost 4 bases and J lost 8; bases outside the gene matches: 10. There are 15 residues in the CDR3. Germline V gene data show CDR1 as SGHTA and CDR2 as FQGNSA.